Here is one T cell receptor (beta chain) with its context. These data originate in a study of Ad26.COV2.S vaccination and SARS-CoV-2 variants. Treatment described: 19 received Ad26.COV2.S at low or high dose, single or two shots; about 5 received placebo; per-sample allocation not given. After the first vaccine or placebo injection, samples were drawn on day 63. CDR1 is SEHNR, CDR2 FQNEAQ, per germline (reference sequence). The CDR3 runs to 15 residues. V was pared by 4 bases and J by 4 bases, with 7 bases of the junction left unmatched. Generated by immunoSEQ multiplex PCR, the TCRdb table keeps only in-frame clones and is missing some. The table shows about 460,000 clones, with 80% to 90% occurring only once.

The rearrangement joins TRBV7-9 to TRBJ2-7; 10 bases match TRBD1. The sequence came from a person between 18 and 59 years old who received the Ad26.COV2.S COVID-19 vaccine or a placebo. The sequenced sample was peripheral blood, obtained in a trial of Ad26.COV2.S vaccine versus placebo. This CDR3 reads CASSYRDRGPYEQYF. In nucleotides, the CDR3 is TGTGCCAGCAGCTACCGGGACAGGGGACCATACGAGCAGTACTTC.